The 25 T cell receptor beta chains below come from one sample, sequenced in a study of PD-1 blockade in classical Hodgkin lymphoma. All trial patients relapsed after autologous stem cell transplantation. Some clones are missing from TCRdb's copy, which holds only in-frame ones; the method was immunoSEQ multiplex PCR. The table includes about 6,500 clones, roughly 80% detected once. The sequenced sample was peripheral blood mononuclear cells (PBMCs), obtained at baseline. Source of these receptors: a human donor with classical Hodgkin lymphoma.

This clone was picked up one time. The chain is built from TRBV6-4 and TRBJ2-3; TRBD1 matches at 10 bases. With V trimmed by 3 bases and J by 1 base, 1 base remained unmatched. This CDR3 comprises 15 residues. CDR1 is MRHNA and CDR2 is SNTAGT in the germline V gene. CDR3 DNA: TGTGCCAGCAGTGAAGGGACAGGGGGCACAGATACGCAGTATTTT. Its translation is CASSEGTGGTDTQYF.

The chain uses TRBV9 and TRBJ2-5, with 14 bases aligning to TRBD2. V shed 4 bases, J shed 4 bases, and the junction held 12 bases outside the gene matches. Germline V gene data show CDR1 as SGDLS and CDR2 as YYNGEE. The CDR3 has 18 residues. The CDR3 DNA reads TGTGCCAGCAGCATGGGGGGGACTAGCGGGAGTTTGAGAGAGACCCAGTACTTC. Translation: CASSMGGTSGSLRETQYF.

The genes are TRBV28 and TRBJ2-1; possibly TRBD2 for D (6 bases). The CDR3 contains 14 residues. Trimming left V 3 bases short and J 4 bases short, with 10 bases between. Germline V CDR1 and CDR2: MDHEN, SYDVKM. The CDR3 sequence is CASSFGDSYNEQFF. The CDR3 nucleotides read TGTGCCAGCAGTTTCGGGGACTCTTACAATGAGCAGTTCTTC.

This sequence joins TRBV5-1 and TRBJ1-5, with D tentatively TRBD1 (5 bases). This CDR3 has 15 amino acids. Trimming removed 0 bases at V and 4 bases at J, with 11 bases between. Germline V gives CDR1 SGHRS, CDR2 YFSETQ. CDR3: CASSLGAGSNQPQHF. The CDR3 region has the DNA TGCGCCAGCAGCTTGGGCGCAGGGAGTAATCAGCCCCAGCATTTT.

This clone showed up just a few times. V usage is TRBV6-1 and J usage is TRBJ1-2; the match to TRBD1 covers 8 bases. Germline V lookup: CDR1 MNHNS, CDR2 SASEGT. J gave up 5 bases and V 4 bases, and 9 bases lay outside the gene matches. The CDR3 runs to 15 residues. The CDR3: CASSGPGQEAYGYTF. For the CDR3, the DNA is TGTGCCAGCAGTGGACCGGGACAGGAAGCTTATGGCTACACCTTC.

This sequence joins TRBV2 and TRBJ2-5, with D unclear. Per germline, CDR1 SNHLY and CDR2 FYNNEI. This CDR3 spans 15 amino acids. Trimming cost V 0 bases and J 7 bases, with 15 bases left between them. The CDR3 loop reads CASSEARQLGGTQYF. CDR3 coding DNA: TGTGCCAGCAGTGAAGCTAGGCAGCTCGGTGGGACCCAGTACTTC.

The chain carries TRBV19 and TRBJ1-2, with D tentatively TRBD1 (5 bases). Trimming took off 3 bases at V and 4 bases at J, with 9 bases between the two ends. The CDR3 runs 13 residues. Germline V gene data show CDR1 as LNHDA and CDR2 as SQIVND (reference sequence). CDR3 sequence: CASSIEGSYGYTF. The CDR3 region has the DNA TGTGCCAGTAGTATTGAGGGGAGCTATGGCTACACCTTC.

This clone has a single count. The chain couples TRBV2 to TRBJ2-1; D uncertain. Looked up from germline, CDR1 is SNHLY and CDR2 is FYNNEI. This CDR3 is 14 amino acids long. V was trimmed by 1 base and J by 6 bases, leaving 10 bases between them. CDR3 sequence reads: CASSEGLQSNEQFF. In nucleotides, the CDR3 is TGTGCCAGCAGTGAAGGATTACAAAGCAATGAGCAGTTCTTC.

The CDR3 region is CAISQGAFSNYGYTF. Here the CDR3 DNA reads TGTGCCATCAGTCAGGGGGCATTTTCTAACTATGGCTACACCTTC. The J gene is TRBJ1-2, the V gene TRBV10-3, with 8 bases lining up with TRBD1. Trimming cost V 5 bases and J 0 bases; bases outside gene matches: 5. The CDR3 totals 15 residues. The germline V gene encodes CDR1 ENHRY and CDR2 SYGVKD.

The rearrangement links TRBV2 to TRBJ2-1; D unresolved. The CDR3 extends over 14 amino acids. Germline CDR1 is SNHLY and CDR2 is FYNNEI. V lost 1 base to trimming and J lost 2 bases, with 6 bases between them. The DNA of the CDR3 is TGTGCCAGCAGTGAAGGTGGTACCTACAATGAGCAGTTCTTC. It codes for CASSEGGTYNEQFF.

This clone was counted once. V gene TRBV14 combines with J gene TRBJ1-5; D is unclear. This CDR3 region has 14 residues. V was clipped by 1 base and J by 6 bases, with 10 bases between them. From germline, CDR1 is SGHDN and CDR2 FVKESK. The CDR3 here is CASSQAQQSQPQHF. The CDR3 DNA follows: TGTGCCAGCAGCCAAGCCCAACAATCTCAGCCCCAGCATTTT.

The gene calls are TRBV7-8 and TRBJ2-2, with 14 bases fitting TRBD2. The germline gives CDR1 SGHVS, CDR2 FQNEAQ. This CDR3 has 19 residues. J lost 1 base, V lost 5 bases, and 9 bases had no gene match. DNA for the CDR3: TGTGCCAGCAGCCCGGGACTAGCGGGAGTGATAGAGAACACCGGGGAGCTGTTTTTT. Its protein product is CASSPGLAGVIENTGELFF.

This clone occurred a few times. The chain has TRBV6-1 and TRBJ2-7; the match to TRBD2 covers 7 bases. This CDR3 contains 15 residues. V shed 1 base, J shed 1 base, and the junction held 4 bases outside the gene matches. Germline V gives CDR1 MNHNS, CDR2 SASEGT. DNA of the CDR3: TGTGCCAGCAGTGAAGGGGCGGGAGCATCCTACGAGCAGTACTTC. This sequence encodes CASSEGAGASYEQYF.

A few counts support this clone. The chain joins TRBV30 to TRBJ1-3, with a possible D match to TRBD1 (5 bases). V lost 2 bases, J lost 1 base, and 9 bases lay in between. Germline V gene data show CDR1 as GTSNPN and CDR2 as SVGIG (reference sequence). This CDR3 is built from 14 residues. The DNA of the CDR3 is TGTGCCTGGAGTCTGAGGGGATCTGGAAACACCATATATTTT. Residues: CAWSLRGSGNTIYF.

This clone came up a few times. Additional DNA sequences in this sample encode the identical CDR3. The J gene is TRBJ1-1, the V gene TRBV10-1; 8 bases align to TRBD1. Germline V gene data show CDR1 as WNHNN and CDR2 as SYGVQD (reference sequence). This CDR3 has 14 amino acids. The ends lost 6 bases at V and 7 bases at J; junction bases unmatched: 10. CDR3 bases: TGCGCCAGCAGCACCGGGACAGGAGACTATGAAGCTTTCTTT. Translating it yields CASSTGTGDYEAFF.

The genes are TRBV5-1 and TRBJ2-7; D might be TRBD1 (5 bases). CDR1 is SGHRS, CDR2 YFSETQ, per germline. The CDR3 is made up of 14 amino acids. The V and J ends lost 4 bases and 6 bases respectively, with 17 bases between them. The CDR3 region is CASSERSQGSEQYF. The CDR3 bases are TGCGCCAGCAGCGAGAGGTCCCAGGGTAGCGAGCAGTACTTC.

V gene TRBV7-2 combines with J gene TRBJ1-2; D not certain. The germline CDR1 and CDR2 sequences are SGHTA and FQGNSA. With 3 bases removed from V and 2 bases from J, the gap between germline ends came to 10 bases. The CDR3 sequence is 14 residues long. The CDR3 DNA reads TGTGCCAGCAGCTTTGCGAGACGAAACTATGGCTACACCTTC. This sequence encodes CASSFARRNYGYTF. Drawing the rest from reference TRBV7-2 and TRBJ1-2, the complete variable domain is GAGVSQSPSNKVTEKGKDVELRCDPISGHTALYWYRQSLGQGLEFLIYFQGNSAPDKSGLPSDRFSAERTGGSVSTLTIQRTQQEDSAVYLCASSFARRNYGYTFGSGTRLTVV.

This clone was seen a handful of times. CDR3 bases: TGTGCCAGCAGTTTGTCATTTGGGACAGGGGGGACACCCCTCCACTTT. This gives the protein CASSLSFGTGGTPLHF. The rearrangement links TRBV27 to TRBJ1-6; TRBD1 matches at 11 bases. J gave up 11 bases and V 3 bases, and 9 bases lay outside the gene matches. CDR1 and CDR2 (germline): MNHEY, SMNVEV (reference sequence). This CDR3 has 16 residues.

The V call is TRBV6-5, the J call TRBJ1-1; a weak D match, TRBD1 (5 bases). V lost 6 bases and J 2 bases, leaving 13 bases between the germline ends. There are 14 residues in the CDR3. CDR1 is MNHEY, CDR2 SVGAGI, per germline. The CDR3 DNA is TGTGCCAGCAGGGGGGGTTTGGAAAACACTGAAGCTTTCTTT. This sequence encodes CASRGGLENTEAFF.

About this clone: The junction does not match germline at one end; this may be a read error. The sample holds other DNA sequences that translate to the same CDR3. The gene calls are TRBV9 and TRBJ2-1; 9 bases map to TRBD2. The germline CDR1 and CDR2 sequences are SGDLS and YYNGEE. This CDR3 is 14 amino acids long. CDR3 DNA sequence: TGTGCCAGCAGTGTAGAGCTAGCGGGAATTGAGCAGTTCTTC. It yields the protein CASSVELAGIEQFF.

J is TRBJ2-5 and V is TRBV9, with a tentative D call TRBD2 (5 bases). The germline gives CDR1 SGDLS, CDR2 YYNGEE. This CDR3 spans 15 amino acids. V was pared by 0 bases and J by 4 bases, with 13 bases between. CDR3 in DNA: TGTGCCAGCAGCGTAGGAGAGGGAGTGGGAGAGACCCAGTACTTC. The encoded protein is CASSVGEGVGETQYF.

The rearrangement uses TRBV14 and TRBJ1-2; perhaps TRBD1 as D (5 bases). CDR3 length: 15 residues. Germline assignment: CDR1 SGHDN and CDR2 FVKESK. V lost 0 bases and J lost 6, with 14 bases in between. CDR3 coding DNA: TGTGCCAGCAGCCAAGATAGCGGGGCTAGAAATGGCTACACCTTC. As protein: CASSQDSGARNGYTF.

Only a few counts were recorded for this clone. The rearrangement uses TRBV5-4 and TRBJ1-1; D is unclear. The CDR3 is 16 residues long. Germline loops: CDR1 SGHNT, CDR2 YYREEE (reference sequence). The germline V and J ends were trimmed by 4 bases and 0 bases, with 16 bases remaining between them. DNA of the CDR3: TGTGCCAGCAGCCAAACGGGTACCACCATGAACACTGAAGCTTTCTTT. This gives the protein CASSQTGTTMNTEAFF.

This clone is deemed medium-sized. The gene calls are TRBV27 and TRBJ1-2, with no clear D. Germline CDR1 is MNHEY and CDR2 is SMNVEV (reference sequence). The CDR3 totals 12 residues. V was clipped by 7 bases and J by 1 base, with 7 bases between them. In nucleotides, the CDR3 is TGTGCCAGCACTACGGGTAACTATGGCTACACCTTC. Protein sequence: CASTTGNYGYTF.

The rearrangement uses TRBV27 and TRBJ1-4, with D unclear. Trimming shortened V by 3 bases and J by 7 bases, and 18 bases separated the two germline ends. The V gene's germline CDR1 is MNHEY and CDR2 SMNVEV (reference sequence). The CDR3 covers 16 residues. The CDR3 region is CASSFSGVGESEKLFF. The CDR3, as DNA: TGTGCCAGCAGTTTCAGCGGTGTTGGGGAGAGTGAAAAACTGTTTTTT.